This T cell receptor beta chain was captured in a study of T-cell reconstitution after alpha-beta-depleted transplantation in children. Study-level results: Several hundred rapidly expanded clones from non-depleted graft cells reportedly supplied alpha-beta T cells about two months post-transplant. Among T cells one year after transplant, newly produced cells accounted for most counts and diversity.

V was clipped by 3 bases and J by 2 bases, with 14 bases between them. The CDR3 spans 15 residues. Germline CDR1 reads LGHNA; CDR2 reads YSLEER. The authors prepared the TCRbeta library with unique molecular identifiers. TCRdb reanalysed the PCR reads using MiXCR and keeps one entry per CDR3 protein. The sample includes tens of thousands of distinct CDR3 sequences, over 5% seen only once; the top ten take roughly 7%. This clonotype was seen ten or more times. Its antigen is unidentified. This TCR derives from a male patient between 10 and 17 years old who had a stem cell transplant for acute myeloid leukemia, so the T cells may come from the graft donor. The sample was PBMCs, mostly from graft donor cells, taken 180 days after TCRalphabeta/CD19-depleted stem cell transplant. The chain combines TRBV4-3 with TRBJ2-7; D is undetermined. The CDR3 DNA reads as TGCGCCAGCAGCCACCGGGCCGAAGCAACCTACGAGCAGTACTTC. Translated: CASSHRAEATYEQYF.